Listed here are 8 T cell receptor beta chains from one sample, sequenced in a study of T cell changes during pregnancy in multiple sclerosis. Sequenced by immunoSEQ multiplex PCR; TCRdb stores in-frame clones only, minus some. The sample yields about 98,000 clones, roughly 94% seen once. The sequences come from peripheral blood, collected after pregnancy. All receptors come from a female donor in good health, enrolled as a control in a pregnancy study.

This rearrangement joins TRBV28 to TRBJ2-1, with TRBD1 matching over 11 bases. This CDR3 contains 17 residues. Losses at the gene ends were 6 bases for V and 13 bases for J; bases not matched to a gene: 20. Germline V CDR1 and CDR2: MDHEN, SYDVKM. The CDR3 DNA is TGTGCCAGCAGGTCACCGGGACAGGGGGTAATAGGGGTGGCTCAGTTCTTC. Translating gives CASRSPGQGVIGVAQFF.

The V gene is TRBV10-3, the J gene TRBJ2-3; possible D gene TRBD2, 6 bases. V was pared by 3 bases and J by 5 bases, with 15 bases between. The CDR3 contains 15 residues. Germline CDR1 and CDR2: ENHRY and SYGVKD. The CDR3 DNA sequence: TGTGCCATCAGTGACCCCTCGGGGGTCGGAGATACGCAGTATTTT. It codes for CAISDPSGVGDTQYF.

The chain combines TRBV6-1 with TRBJ1-1; D is uncertain. The germline V gene has CDR1 MNHNS and CDR2 SASEGT. There are 14 residues in the CDR3. The germline V and J ends were trimmed by 1 base and 3 bases, with 9 bases remaining between them. For the CDR3, the DNA is TGTGCCAGCAGTGAAGGGCAGGTGTACACTGAAGCTTTCTTT. Its translation is CASSEGQVYTEAFF.

The chain carries TRBV2 and TRBJ1-1; tentatively, D is TRBD1 (6 bases). V was clipped by 5 bases and J by 1 base, with 11 bases between them. CDR1 and CDR2 from the germline V gene are SNHLY and FYNNEI. CDR3 length: 14 residues. The CDR3 DNA is TGTGCCAGCAGTCGGACAGACCCGAACACTGAAGCTTTCTTT. Its translation is CASSRTDPNTEAFF.

The gene calls are TRBV11-2 and TRBJ1-1; 7 bases align to TRBD1. The J segment lost 0 bases and the V segment lost 3 bases, leaving 7 bases of the junction unmatched. The CDR3 consists of 16 residues. Per the germline V gene, CDR1 is SGHAT and CDR2 is FQNNGV. CDR3 bases: TGTGCCAGCAGCTTTCCTCGGGGACAGCTGAACACTGAAGCTTTCTTT. Translated, it gives CASSFPRGQLNTEAFF.

The rearrangement uses TRBV27 and TRBJ2-7; D might be TRBD2 (6 bases). Trimming left V 4 bases short and J 7 bases short, with 17 bases between. The CDR3 is 14 amino acids. Germline assignment: CDR1 MNHEY and CDR2 SMNVEV (reference sequence). For the CDR3, the DNA is TGTGCCAGCAGTTGGACTACTACGATGGGGGAGCAGTACTTC. Translated, it gives CASSWTTTMGEQYF.

This chain uses TRBV4-1 with TRBJ2-3, with 11 bases fitting TRBD1. Trimming removed 5 bases from V and 3 bases from J; junction bases left unmatched: 4. The CDR3 is 15 residues long. Per germline, CDR1 MGHRA and CDR2 YSYEKL. In DNA form, the CDR3 reads TGCGCCAGCAGCGGACAGGGGGCGGGGACAGATACGCAGTATTTT. Protein product: CASSGQGAGTDTQYF.

V gene TRBV14 combines with J gene TRBJ2-1; 10 bases are a match to TRBD2. After removal of 0 bases from V and 8 bases from J, the junction contained 16 bases not matched to a gene. CDR1 and CDR2 from the germline V gene are SGHDN and FVKESK. CDR3 size: 19 residues. CDR3 in DNA: TGTGCCAGCAGCCAAGATAGTGGAGCGGGAGGGTTTCGATTCGATGAGCAGTTCTTC. This translates into CASSQDSGAGGFRFDEQFF.